This T cell receptor beta chain emerged from a study of blood T cell repertoires in COVID-19. The method was immunoSEQ multiplex PCR; TCRdb's version includes in-frame clones alone and lacks a portion of them. This sample has some 54,000 clones, with about 83% found just once. This CDR3 is built from 17 residues. The germline V and J ends were trimmed by 0 bases and 3 bases, with 12 bases remaining between them. Germline V gene lookup returns CDR1 LNHNV and CDR2 YYDKDF (reference sequence). In its sample, this clone was seen once. The sample comprised peripheral blood. V gene TRBV15 combines with J gene TRBJ2-6; D perhaps matches TRBD2 (7 bases). This TCR was sampled from a man between 65 and 85 years old with active COVID-19. The CDR3 spells CATSRDRGARGANVLTF. CDR3 nucleotide sequence: TGTGCCACCAGCAGAGATCGGGGGGCGCGTGGGGCCAACGTCCTGACTTTC. The full variable domain, rest sourced from reference TRBV15 and TRBJ2-6, is DAMVIQNPRYQVTQFGKPVTLSCSQTLNHNVMYWYQQKSSQAPKLLFHYYDKDFNNEADTPDNFQSRRPNTSFCFLDIRSPGLGDTAMYLCATSRDRGARGANVLTFGAGSRLTVL.